The present T cell receptor beta chain was sequenced within a study of T-cell memory formation after mild COVID-19 (dated by TCRdb to about 2021). Regarding the study in general: Most TCR sequence clusters were specific to one of the two donors. In a couple of donors, T-cell clones that expanded and contracted after mild COVID-19 were tracked by sequencing TCRalpha and TCRbeta repertoires over time. The cohort was made up of two young adult volunteers, one female and one male, who were previously healthy.

Trimming removed 2 bases from V and 4 bases from J, leaving 17 bases between the germline ends. The CDR1 and CDR2 encoded by the germline V gene are LGHNA and YSLEER. From its cysteine to its phenylalanine, the CDR3 spans 16 amino acids. The CDR3 DNA has 48 bases and is translated from base 1. The sequencer listed for this sample is Illumina NovaSeq 6000. TCRalpha and TCRbeta cDNA libraries were built by 5'RACE with constant-segment primers, adding sample barcodes and unique molecular identifiers. Trizol reagent was used to extract RNA from every sample. The libraries were amplified in two PCR steps, and the second step added a second sample barcode and Illumina TruSeq adapters. The libraries were sequenced on an Illumina NovaSeq using 2 x 150 bp paired-end reads. Regarding the original processing steps: Demultiplexing of reads and collapsing into UMI-guided consensus sequences were performed with migec v1.2.7. Using mixcr v2.1.11, the UMI consensuses were aligned to TRA and TRB V and J templates and assembled into clonotypes. Expanded or contracted clonotypes were those called significant by both edgeR and NoisET, with noise models trained on biological replicates. edgeR calls used a false discovery rate-adjusted p below 0.01 and a log2 fold-change threshold of 1. PCA with hierarchical clustering of max-normalized trajectories of the 1000 most abundant clonotypes was used as exploratory dynamics analysis. The CD4 or CD8 phenotype of responding clones was assigned using the separately sequenced CD4+ and CD8+ repertoires. The public sequencing data were trimmed at Q25 with fastp and processed into clonotypes with MiXCR by TCRdb, which kept only in-frame beta chains. Each entry is one CDR3 protein sequence, shown with its most common DNA and genes. TCRdb assigned the V and J calls; the authors' analysis was not used. This sample is represented by approximately 440,000 distinct CDR3 sequences; around 18% of them were singletons. The top ten hold roughly 8.4% of the sample.

General findings and caveats noted by the study authors: Whether the second-wave clones peaking on day 37 were SARS-CoV-2 specific was not confirmed. Contracting CD4+ clones appeared mostly in the CM and EM memory subsets, whereas CD8+ clones were enriched in EMRA. Only a couple of mild cases were covered in the study, and larger cohorts including severe cases with pre-infection samples were considered necessary. Some responding clones were detected in pre-infection memory, which suggested that pre-existing cross-reactive memory T cells had joined the SARS-CoV-2 response. Clones that contracted from day 15 to 85 showed balanced CD4/CD8 phenotypes, whereas a second wave of clones that expanded from day 15 to 37 leaned towards CD4+.

This clonotype was found a few times. It has no known antigen specificity. No base quality information exists; no much larger clone differs at one position. PBMCs were isolated by Ficoll-Paque density gradient centrifugation. Sequences were obtained from PBMCs or a T cell subset sorted from them (not recorded which). Here the chain combines TRBV4-3 and TRBJ1-2; TRBD1 could be the D gene, as 6 bases match. The receptor was derived from an adult woman who had mild COVID-19 (a few samples of this study predate the infection). The sample titles of this study are shuffled in the database, so cell type and time point are left out; the donor was told from shared clones. The nucleotides read TGCGCCAGCAGCCAATCGGACCCCAGGGGCAGCTATGGCTACACCTTC. Translated, this gives CASSQSDPRGSYGYTF.